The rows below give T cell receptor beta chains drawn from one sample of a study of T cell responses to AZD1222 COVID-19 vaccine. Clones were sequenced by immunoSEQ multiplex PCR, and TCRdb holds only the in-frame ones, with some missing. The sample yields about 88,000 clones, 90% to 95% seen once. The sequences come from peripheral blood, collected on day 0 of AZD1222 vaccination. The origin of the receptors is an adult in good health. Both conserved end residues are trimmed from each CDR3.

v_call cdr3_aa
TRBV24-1 ATSDAAGGTDTQY
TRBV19 ASSDRGSGNTIY
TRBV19 ASSSLSGNYEQY
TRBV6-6 ASSYGQGVPVSEAF
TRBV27 ASRRGGNEQF
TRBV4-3 ASSQDGARSEQY
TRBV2 ASRETSMGTDTQY
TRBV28 ASRSPGFEQY
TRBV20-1 SARNTEAF
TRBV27 ASSNLGLAQY
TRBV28 ASSVSGRDKDTQY
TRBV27 ASGSGVSGNTIY
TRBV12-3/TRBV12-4 ASSLAGVSPLH
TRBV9 ASSVGQGGFYEQY
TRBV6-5 ASSTGTSNYEQY
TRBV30 AWSVEREQF
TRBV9 ASSVEDRSGQY
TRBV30 AWSVRLRDTQY
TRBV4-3 ASSQDIGTGTGNTIY
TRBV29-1 SVAQSGTNEKLF
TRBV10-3 AISSLGHEQF
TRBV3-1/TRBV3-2 ASSQVSGGLNEQF
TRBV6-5 ASSRTGGFYEQY
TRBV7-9 ASSLGNTGELF
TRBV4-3 ASSQGGSRTDTQY
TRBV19 ASSRGTVAAYT
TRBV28 ASNAQGSTQY
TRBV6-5 ASSHGQGLSYEQY